The T cell receptor (beta chain) under discussion was sequenced for a study of identical twins (TCRdb year 2016). About the full investigation: The study deep-sequenced TCR alpha and beta repertoires from monozygotic twins, unrelated adults of various ages and cord blood to test whether fetal clonotypes persist. To rule out contamination, replicate twin experiments were performed at different times with different library preparation protocols.

This clonotype has at least ten counts. This clone's antigen is unknown. Nothing much larger sits one base from this clone, and base qualities are not available. From its cysteine to its phenylalanine, the CDR3 spans 15 amino acids. Only the CDR3 region is kept as DNA, spanning 45 bases read in frame from base 1. Trimmed from V: 5 bases; trimmed from J: 6 bases; junction bases lacking a gene match: 6. Reading the germline V gene (reference sequence) gives CDR1 SEHNR and CDR2 FQNEAQ. Only healthy Caucasian donors were included. Three pairs of female monozygotic twins, all aged roughly 18 to 29 years, made up the twin cohort. Peripheral blood mononuclear cells were the source from which RNA for the TCR libraries was isolated. Study-wide findings and limitations: Out-of-frame TCR alpha sequences shared between twins showed an excess of low generation-probability sequences compared with coincidental sharing between unrelated individuals. Because the same donors could not be followed over many years, the conclusions relied on cross-sectional statistical analysis. Invariant T cells such as MAIT and iNKT could partly confound zero-insertion analyses, though diverse VJ usage argued against this for most clonotypes. A weaker excess of twin sharing was found in beta out-of-frame sequences because the signal-to-noise ratio was lowered by fewer shared sequences. In monozygotic twins, out-of-frame TCR alpha sharing was systematically underestimated by recombination models, although the models agreed with sharing between unrelated individuals. Fewer insertions were carried by abundant cord blood beta clonotypes; a weaker similar trend was observed in young adult naive repertoires, while no such trend was observed in memory repertoires.

The library was made by 5' RACE. Instrument on record: Illumina HiSeq 2000. Template switching added a universal primer binding site, and the final cDNA carried a unique molecular identifier that allowed TCR cDNA molecules to be counted accurately. Specific primers in the conserved constant-segment region were used to synthesize first-strand cDNA for the TCR alpha and beta chains. To control for contamination, every cDNA library carried two barcodes: a SMART-Mk sample barcode plus Illumina barcodes. TruSeq adapter sequences and Illumina sample barcodes were added in two successive PCR steps. Sequencing of the TCR alpha and beta cDNA libraries was done on the Illumina HiSeq platform using custom primers. Turning to the authors' computational methods: Raw reads were processed with MiGEC to extract unique molecular identifiers, and MiXCR was used to determine CDR3 positions. Recombination models were inferred per individual with the repgenHMM and IGoR tools using an EM algorithm. The analysis of shared clonotypes was done with the tcR package in R, with sharing normalized by the product of cloneset sizes. To study raw recombination without the effects of thymic and clonal selection, out-of-frame nonproductive sequences were analyzed. The raw public data were reprocessed by TCRdb itself: fastp quality trimming at Q25, MiXCR clonotype calling, in-frame beta chains only. Here each entry gathers all rows of one CDR3 protein and keeps the most common genes and DNA. It is TCRdb's table, rather than the study itself, that gives the V and J calls and clone size. The sample table records fewer than 900,000 distinct CDR3 sequences; around a sixth of these occur just once. Roughly 14% of the sample is taken by the ten largest.

These data were also reused for a study on T cells expressing NK-cell markers. Reported in the second study: About 8 donors provided sorted CD3+CD56+NKG2C+, CD3+CD56+NKG2C- and CD3+CD56-NKG2C+ T-cell subsets, whose TCR beta-chain repertoires were profiled. Seven of the eight sequenced donors were HCMV-seropositive and one was HCMV-seronegative. In several experiments an anti-gammadeltaTCR antibody was added to restrict sorting to alphabetaTCR-expressing T cells. For 5 or 6 donors, the dominant CD3+CD56+NKG2C+ clonotypes were among the top 10 CD8+ clonotypes and accounted for 1.0-7.0% of CD8+ T cells. Those dominant clonotypes were again the most abundant among CD3+CD56-NKG2C+ cells in a few donors, at about 28.3-65%. It remained unclear whether the expanded NKG2C-expressing T cell clones were specific for HCMV antigens. All eight donors whose samples were sequenced were randomly selected healthy volunteers, three of them men and five women. A commercial ELISA kit detecting HCMV-specific IgG in serum was used to determine HCMV serostatus. For over five donors, bulk peripheral blood T-cell repertoires were also sequenced from unsorted PBMC. MIGEC was used to demultiplex reads and group reads by UMI, and MiTCR was used to assemble and quantify clonotypes. To exclude erroneous sequences, any TCR cDNA sequence not supported by at least two reads was discarded. The tcR package was used for downstream repertoire analysis, and clonotypes were matched across fractions by CDR3 nucleotide sequence plus V segment. VDJmatch was used to annotate antigen specificity against VDJdb, with one amino acid substitution in CDR3 allowed.

The chain employs TRBV7-9 and TRBJ2-1, and 11 bases in between align with TRBD2. The sequencing sample was made of PBMCs. The clonotype was recovered from a woman younger than 35 in good health. CDR3 loop: CASSPTSGSTNEQFF. The bases read TGTGCCAGCAGCCCTACTAGCGGGAGTACCAATGAGCAGTTCTTC.